The TCR beta chain under discussion was sequenced for a study of CD8+CD57+ T cells in acquired aplastic anemia. At the level of the study: When averaged, DNA from sorted CD4+ and CD8+ cells came to 3.2 ug.

This clonotype was picked up one time. All patients picked for sequencing had shown, by flow cytometry, an expansion of CD8+CD57+ cells. This CDR3 is 14 amino acids long. Germline CDR1 is KGHDR and CDR2 is SFDVKD. Trimming took off 7 bases at V and 4 bases at J, with 12 bases between the two ends. Genomic DNA constituted the template upon which TCR beta VDJ and CDR3 profiling was performed. MiXCR, run by TCRdb on the reads, gives a single entry per CDR3 protein. The sample shows some 120,000 distinct CDR3 sequences, 40% of them seen only once. Sequences were obtained from sorted CD4+, CD8+, or CD8+CD57+ T cells (not recorded which) from PBMCs. This TCR was sampled from a human donor with aplastic anemia. J is TRBJ2-2 and V is TRBV24-1; D is ambiguous. The CDR3 region is CATSRTASTGELFF. The CDR3 DNA is TGTGCCACCAGCAGGACGGCGAGCACCGGGGAGCTGTTTTTT.